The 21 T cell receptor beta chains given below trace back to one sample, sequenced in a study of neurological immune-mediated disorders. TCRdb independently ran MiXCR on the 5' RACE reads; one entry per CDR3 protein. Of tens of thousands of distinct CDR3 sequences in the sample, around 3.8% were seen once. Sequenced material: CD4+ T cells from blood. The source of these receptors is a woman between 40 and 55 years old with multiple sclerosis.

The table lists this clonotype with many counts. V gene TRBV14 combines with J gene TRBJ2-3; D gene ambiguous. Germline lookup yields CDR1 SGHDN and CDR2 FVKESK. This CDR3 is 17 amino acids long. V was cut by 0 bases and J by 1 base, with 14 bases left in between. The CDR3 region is CASSQEPDYTGTDTQYF. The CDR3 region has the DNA TGTGCCAGCAGCCAAGAGCCGGATTACACTGGCACAGATACGCAGTATTTT.

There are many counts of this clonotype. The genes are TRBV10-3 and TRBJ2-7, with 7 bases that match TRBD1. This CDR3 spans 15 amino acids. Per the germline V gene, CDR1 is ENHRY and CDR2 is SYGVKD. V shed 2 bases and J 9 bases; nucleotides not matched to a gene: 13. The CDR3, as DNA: TGTGCCATCAGTGAGGAGAGGGGGCAGCGTTTGGGGCAGTACTTC. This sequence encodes CAISEERGQRLGQYF.

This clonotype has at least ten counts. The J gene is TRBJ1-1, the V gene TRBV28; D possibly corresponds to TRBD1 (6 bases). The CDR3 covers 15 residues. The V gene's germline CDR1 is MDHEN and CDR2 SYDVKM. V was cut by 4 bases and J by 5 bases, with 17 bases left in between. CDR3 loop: CASSSRGGADTEAFF. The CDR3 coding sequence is TGTGCCAGCAGTTCCCGAGGGGGGGCGGATACTGAAGCTTTCTTT.

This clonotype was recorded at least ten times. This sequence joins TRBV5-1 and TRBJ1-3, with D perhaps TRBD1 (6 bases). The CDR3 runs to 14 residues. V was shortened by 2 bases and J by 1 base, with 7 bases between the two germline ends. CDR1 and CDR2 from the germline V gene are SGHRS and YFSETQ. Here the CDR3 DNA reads TGCGCCAGCAGCTTACAGGGTTCTGGAAACACCATATATTTT. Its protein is CASSLQGSGNTIYF.

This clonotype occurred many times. The CDR3 reads CASSNDRYQPQHF. The CDR3 nucleotides are TGTGCCAGCAGTAACGACAGGTATCAGCCCCAGCATTTT. The chain is built from TRBV6-5 and TRBJ1-5; TRBD1 is a possible D gene (6 bases). There are 13 residues in the CDR3. The V and J ends lost 5 bases and 5 bases respectively, with 10 bases between them. Germline V lookup: CDR1 MNHEY, CDR2 SVGAGI.

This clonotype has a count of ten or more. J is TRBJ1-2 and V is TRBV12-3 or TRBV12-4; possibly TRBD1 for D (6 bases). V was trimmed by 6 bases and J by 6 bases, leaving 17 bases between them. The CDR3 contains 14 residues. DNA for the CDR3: TGTGCCAGCAGGCCACGGGGGGCGGGCGATGGCTACACCTTC. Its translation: CASRPRGAGDGYTF.

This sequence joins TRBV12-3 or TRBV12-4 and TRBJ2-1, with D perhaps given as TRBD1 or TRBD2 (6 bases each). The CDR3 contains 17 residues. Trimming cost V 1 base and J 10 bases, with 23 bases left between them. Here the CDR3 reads CASSLEVGGLFVGEQFF. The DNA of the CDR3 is TGTGCCAGCAGTTTAGAAGTGGGGGGCCTCTTTGTCGGAGAGCAGTTCTTC.

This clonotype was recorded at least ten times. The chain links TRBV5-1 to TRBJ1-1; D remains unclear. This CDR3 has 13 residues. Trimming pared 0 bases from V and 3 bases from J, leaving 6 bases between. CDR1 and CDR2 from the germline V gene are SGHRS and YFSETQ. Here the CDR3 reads CASSLDPDTEAFF. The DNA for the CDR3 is TGCGCCAGCAGCTTGGACCCAGACACTGAAGCTTTCTTT.

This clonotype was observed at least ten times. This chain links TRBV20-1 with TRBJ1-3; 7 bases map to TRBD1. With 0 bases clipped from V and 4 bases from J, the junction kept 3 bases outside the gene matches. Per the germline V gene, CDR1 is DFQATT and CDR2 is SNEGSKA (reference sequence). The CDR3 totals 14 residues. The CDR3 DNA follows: TGCAGTGCTAGAGACAGGGGGGCCGGAAACACCATATATTTT. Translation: CSARDRGAGNTIYF.

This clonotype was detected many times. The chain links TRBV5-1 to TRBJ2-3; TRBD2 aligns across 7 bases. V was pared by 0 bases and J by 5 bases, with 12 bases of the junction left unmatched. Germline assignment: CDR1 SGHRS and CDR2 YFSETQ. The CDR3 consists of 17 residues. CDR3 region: CASSLGLSGAWGDTQYF. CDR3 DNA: TGCGCCAGCAGCTTGGGCCTAAGCGGGGCCTGGGGAGATACGCAGTATTTT.

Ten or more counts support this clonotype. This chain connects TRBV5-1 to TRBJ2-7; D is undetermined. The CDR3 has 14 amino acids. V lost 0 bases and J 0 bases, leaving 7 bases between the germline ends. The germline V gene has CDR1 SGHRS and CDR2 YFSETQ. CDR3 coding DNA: TGCGCCAGCAGCTTGGACCTTAGCTCCTACGAGCAGTACTTC. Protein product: CASSLDLSSYEQYF.

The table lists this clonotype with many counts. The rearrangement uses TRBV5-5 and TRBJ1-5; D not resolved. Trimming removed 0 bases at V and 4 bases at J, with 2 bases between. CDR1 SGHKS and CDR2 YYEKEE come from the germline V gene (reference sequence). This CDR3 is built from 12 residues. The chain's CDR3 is CASSLVNQPQHF. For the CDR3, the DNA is TGTGCCAGCAGCTTGGTTAATCAGCCCCAGCATTTT. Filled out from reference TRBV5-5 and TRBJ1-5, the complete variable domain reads DAGVTQSPTHLIKTRGQQVTLRCSPISGHKSVSWYQQVLGQGPQFIFQYYEKEERGRGNFPDRFSARQFPNYSSELNVNALLLGDSALYLCASSLVNQPQHFGDGTRLSIL.

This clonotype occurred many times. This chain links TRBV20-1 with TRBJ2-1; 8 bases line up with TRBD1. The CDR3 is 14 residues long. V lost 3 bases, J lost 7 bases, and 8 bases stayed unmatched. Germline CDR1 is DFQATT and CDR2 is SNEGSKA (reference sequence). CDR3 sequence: CSASLRGQRNEQFF. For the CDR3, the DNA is TGCAGTGCTAGTCTCAGGGGGCAAAGAAATGAGCAGTTCTTC.

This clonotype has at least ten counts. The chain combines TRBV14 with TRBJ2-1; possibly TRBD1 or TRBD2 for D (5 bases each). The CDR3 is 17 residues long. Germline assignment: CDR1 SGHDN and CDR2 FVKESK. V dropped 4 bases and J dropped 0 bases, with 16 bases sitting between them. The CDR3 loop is CASSPIPGRASYNEQFF. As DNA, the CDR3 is TGTGCCAGCAGCCCAATCCCGGGACGAGCCTCCTACAATGAGCAGTTCTTC.

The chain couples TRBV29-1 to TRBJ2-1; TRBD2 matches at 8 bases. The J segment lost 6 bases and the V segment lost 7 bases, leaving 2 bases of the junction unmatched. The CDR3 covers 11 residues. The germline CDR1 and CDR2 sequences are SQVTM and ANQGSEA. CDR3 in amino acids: CSGGTSNEQFF. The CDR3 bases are TGCAGCGGCGGGACTAGCAATGAGCAGTTCTTC.

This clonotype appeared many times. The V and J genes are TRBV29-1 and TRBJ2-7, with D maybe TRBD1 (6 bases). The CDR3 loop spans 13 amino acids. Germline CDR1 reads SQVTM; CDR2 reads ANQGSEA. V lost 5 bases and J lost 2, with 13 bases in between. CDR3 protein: CSVIVQGAYEQYF. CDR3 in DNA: TGCAGCGTTATAGTACAGGGCGCCTACGAGCAGTACTTC.

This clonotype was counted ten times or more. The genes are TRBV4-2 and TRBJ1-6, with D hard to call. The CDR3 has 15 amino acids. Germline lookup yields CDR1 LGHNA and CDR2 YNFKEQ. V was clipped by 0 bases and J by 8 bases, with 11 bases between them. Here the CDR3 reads CASSQEGARYSPLHF. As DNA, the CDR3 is TGTGCCAGCAGCCAAGAAGGCGCCAGGTATTCACCCCTCCACTTT.

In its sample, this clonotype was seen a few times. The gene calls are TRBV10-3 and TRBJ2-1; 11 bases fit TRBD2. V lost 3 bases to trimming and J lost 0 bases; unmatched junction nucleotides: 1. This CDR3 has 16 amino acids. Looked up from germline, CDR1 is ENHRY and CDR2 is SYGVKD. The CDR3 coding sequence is TGTGCCATCAGTGAACTAGCGGGGGTCTCCTACAATGAGCAGTTCTTC. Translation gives CAISELAGVSYNEQFF.

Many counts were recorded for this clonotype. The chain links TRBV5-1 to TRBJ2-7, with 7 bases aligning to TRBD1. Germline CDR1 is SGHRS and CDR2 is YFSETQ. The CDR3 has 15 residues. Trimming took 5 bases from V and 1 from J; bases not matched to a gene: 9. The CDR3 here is CASSRTGQDSYEQYF. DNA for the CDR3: TGCGCCAGCAGTCGCACCGGACAGGATTCCTACGAGCAGTACTTC.

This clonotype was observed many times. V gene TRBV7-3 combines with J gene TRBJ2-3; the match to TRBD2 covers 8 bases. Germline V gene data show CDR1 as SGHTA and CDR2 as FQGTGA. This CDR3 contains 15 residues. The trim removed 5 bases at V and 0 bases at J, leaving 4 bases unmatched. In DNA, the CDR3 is TGTGCCAGCAGCATATCTAGCGGGAGCACAGATACGCAGTATTTT. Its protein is CASSISSGSTDTQYF. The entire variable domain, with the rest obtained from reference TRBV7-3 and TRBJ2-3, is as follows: GAGVSQTPSNKVTEKGKYVELRCDPISGHTALYWYRQSLGQGPEFLIYFQGTGAADDSGLPNDRFFAVRPEGSVSTLKIQRTERGDSAVYLCASSISSGSTDTQYFGPGTRLTVL.

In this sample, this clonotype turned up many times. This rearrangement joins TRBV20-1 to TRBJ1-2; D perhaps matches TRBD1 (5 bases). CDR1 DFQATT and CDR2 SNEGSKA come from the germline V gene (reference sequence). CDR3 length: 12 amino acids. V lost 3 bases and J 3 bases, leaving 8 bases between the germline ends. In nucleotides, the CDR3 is TGCAGTGCTAGTCTGACAGACTATGGCTACACCTTC. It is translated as CSASLTDYGYTF.